This T cell receptor beta chain was documented in a study of OX40 agonist ivuxolimab in advanced cancers. Notes on the study in general: Nonresponders, in some cases, also had low normalized T-cell clonal expansion.

There are 16 residues in the CDR3. Germline-derived CDR1 and CDR2 are SGHDN and FVKESK. V was clipped by 4 bases and J by 5 bases; unmatched bases: 13. Here immunoSEQ multiplex PCR was the method, and the copy in TCRdb shows in-frame clones only, minus some. The sample holds tens of thousands of clones, roughly 90% seen once. In the case of this clone: Its antigen is unidentified.

The sequence was obtained from an adult with an advanced solid tumor such as melanoma, head and neck, liver or kidney cancer. Sequences were derived from CD4+ or CD8+ T cells sorted from blood, sampled in a trial of the OX40 agonist ivuxolimab. The genes are TRBV14 and TRBJ2-7; 8 bases are shared with TRBD1. The CDR3 coding sequence is TGTGCCAGCAGCCGGCACCGGGACAGGAATTCCAACGAGCAGTACTTC. Its translation is CASSRHRDRNSNEQYF. The variable domain in full, completed from reference TRBV14 and TRBJ2-7, reads EAGVTQFPSHSVIEKGQTVTLRCDPISGHDNLYWYRRVMGKEIKFLLHFVKESKQDESGMPNNRFLAERTGGTYSTLKVQPAELEDSGVYFCASSRHRDRNSNEQYFGPGTRLTVT.